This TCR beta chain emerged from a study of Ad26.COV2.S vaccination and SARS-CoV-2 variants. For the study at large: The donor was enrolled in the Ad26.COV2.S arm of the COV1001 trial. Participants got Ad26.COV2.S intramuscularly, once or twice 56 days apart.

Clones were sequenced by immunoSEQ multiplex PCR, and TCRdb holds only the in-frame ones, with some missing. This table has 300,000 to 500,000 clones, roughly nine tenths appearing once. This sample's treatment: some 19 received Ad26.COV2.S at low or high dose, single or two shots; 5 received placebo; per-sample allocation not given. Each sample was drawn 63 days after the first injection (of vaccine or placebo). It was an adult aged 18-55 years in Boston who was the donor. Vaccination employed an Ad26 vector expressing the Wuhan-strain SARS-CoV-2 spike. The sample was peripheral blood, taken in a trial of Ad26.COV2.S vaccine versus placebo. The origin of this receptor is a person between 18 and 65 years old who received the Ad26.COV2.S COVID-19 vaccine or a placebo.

The CDR3 region has the DNA TGCAGTGCGGGGGACTACGAGCAGTACTTC. Translating gives CSAGDYEQYF. The J gene is TRBJ2-7, the V gene TRBV20-1; D might be TRBD1 or TRBD2, each matching 5 bases. CDR1 and CDR2 from the germline V gene are DFQATT and SNEGSKA (reference sequence). The CDR3 totals 10 residues. V was pared by 6 bases and J by 3 bases, with 6 bases between.